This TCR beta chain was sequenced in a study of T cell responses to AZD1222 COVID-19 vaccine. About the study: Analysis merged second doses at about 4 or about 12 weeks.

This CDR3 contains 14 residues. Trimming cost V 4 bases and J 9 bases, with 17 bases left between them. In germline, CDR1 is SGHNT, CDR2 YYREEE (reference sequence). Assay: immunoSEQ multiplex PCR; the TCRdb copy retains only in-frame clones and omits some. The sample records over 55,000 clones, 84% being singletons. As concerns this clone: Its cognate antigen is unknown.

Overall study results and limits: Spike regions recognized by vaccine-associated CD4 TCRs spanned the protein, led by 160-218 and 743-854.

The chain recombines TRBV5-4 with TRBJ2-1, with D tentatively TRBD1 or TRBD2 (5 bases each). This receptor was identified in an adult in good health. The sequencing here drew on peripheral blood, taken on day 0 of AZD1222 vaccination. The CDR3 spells CASSPQRGLSEQFF. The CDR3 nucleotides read TGTGCCAGCAGCCCCCAGAGGGGTTTAAGTGAGCAGTTCTTC.